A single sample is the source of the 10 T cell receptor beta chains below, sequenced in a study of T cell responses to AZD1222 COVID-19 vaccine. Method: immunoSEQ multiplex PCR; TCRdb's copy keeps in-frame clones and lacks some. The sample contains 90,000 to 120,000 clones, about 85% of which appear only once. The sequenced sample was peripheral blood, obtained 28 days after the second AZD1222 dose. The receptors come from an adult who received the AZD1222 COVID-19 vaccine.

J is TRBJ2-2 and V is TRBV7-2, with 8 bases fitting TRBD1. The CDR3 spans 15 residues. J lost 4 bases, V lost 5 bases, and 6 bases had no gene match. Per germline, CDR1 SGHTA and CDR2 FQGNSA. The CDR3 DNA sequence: TGTGCCAGCAGCCCCATGACAGGGGCCACCGGGGAGCTGTTTTTT. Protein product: CASSPMTGATGELFF.

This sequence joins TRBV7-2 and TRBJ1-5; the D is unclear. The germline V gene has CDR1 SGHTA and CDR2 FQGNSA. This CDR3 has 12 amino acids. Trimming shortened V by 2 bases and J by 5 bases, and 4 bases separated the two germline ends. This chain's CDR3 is CASSLPHQPQHF. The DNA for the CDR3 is TGTGCCAGCAGCTTACCGCATCAGCCCCAGCATTTT.

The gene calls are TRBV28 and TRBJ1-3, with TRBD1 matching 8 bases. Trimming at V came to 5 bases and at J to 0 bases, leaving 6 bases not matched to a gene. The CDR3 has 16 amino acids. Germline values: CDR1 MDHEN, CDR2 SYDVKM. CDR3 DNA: TGTGCCAGCAGTCTCAGGGGGCCGATCTCTGGAAACACCATATATTTT. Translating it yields CASSLRGPISGNTIYF.

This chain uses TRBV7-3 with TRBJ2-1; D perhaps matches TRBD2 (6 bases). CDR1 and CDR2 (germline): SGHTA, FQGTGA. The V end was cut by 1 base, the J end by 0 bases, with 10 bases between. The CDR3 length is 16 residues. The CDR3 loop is CASSLRGDLSYNEQFF. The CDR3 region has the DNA TGTGCCAGCAGCTTAAGGGGGGACCTCTCCTACAATGAGCAGTTCTTC.

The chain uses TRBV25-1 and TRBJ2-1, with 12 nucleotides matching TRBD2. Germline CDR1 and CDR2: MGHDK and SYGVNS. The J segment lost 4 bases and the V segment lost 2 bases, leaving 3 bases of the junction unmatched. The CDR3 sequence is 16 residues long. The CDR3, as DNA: TGTGCCAGCAGTGAACGACTAGCGGGGGTATACAATGAGCAGTTCTTC. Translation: CASSERLAGVYNEQFF.

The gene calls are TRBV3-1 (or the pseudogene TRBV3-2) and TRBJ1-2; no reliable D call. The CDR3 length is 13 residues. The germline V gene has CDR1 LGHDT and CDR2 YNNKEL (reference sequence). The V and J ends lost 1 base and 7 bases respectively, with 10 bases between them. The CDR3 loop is CASSQAGQLGYTF. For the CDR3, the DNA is TGTGCCAGCAGCCAAGCTGGGCAGCTTGGCTACACCTTC.

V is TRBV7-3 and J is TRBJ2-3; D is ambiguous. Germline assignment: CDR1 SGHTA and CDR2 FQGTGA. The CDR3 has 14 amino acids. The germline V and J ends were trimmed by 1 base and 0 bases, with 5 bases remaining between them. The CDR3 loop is CASSLSHSTDTQYF. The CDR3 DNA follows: TGTGCCAGCAGCTTAAGCCACAGCACAGATACGCAGTATTTT.

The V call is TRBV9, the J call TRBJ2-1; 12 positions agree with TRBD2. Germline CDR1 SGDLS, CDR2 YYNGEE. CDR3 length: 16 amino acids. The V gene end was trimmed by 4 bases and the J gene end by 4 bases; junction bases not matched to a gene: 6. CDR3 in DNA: TGTGCCAGCAGCCACCGGACTAGCGGGGATTACAATGAGCAGTTCTTC. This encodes CASSHRTSGDYNEQFF. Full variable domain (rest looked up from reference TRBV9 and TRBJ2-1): DSGVTQTPKHLITATGQRVTLRCSPRSGDLSVYWYQQSLDQGLQFLIQYYNGEERAKGNILERFSAQQFPDLHSELNLSSLELGDSALYFCASSHRTSGDYNEQFFGPGTRLTVL.

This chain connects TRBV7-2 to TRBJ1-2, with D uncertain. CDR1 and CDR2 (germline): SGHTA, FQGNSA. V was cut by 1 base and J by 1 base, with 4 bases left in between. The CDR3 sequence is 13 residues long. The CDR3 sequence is CASSLGVNYGYTF. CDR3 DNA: TGTGCCAGCAGCTTAGGCGTTAACTATGGCTACACCTTC.

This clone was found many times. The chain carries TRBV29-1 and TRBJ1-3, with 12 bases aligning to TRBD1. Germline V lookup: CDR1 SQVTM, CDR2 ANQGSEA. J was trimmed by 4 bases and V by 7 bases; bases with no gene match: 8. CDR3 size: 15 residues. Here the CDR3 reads CSASGTGGIGNTIYF. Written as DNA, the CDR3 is TGCAGCGCCTCCGGGACAGGGGGCATCGGAAACACCATATATTTT. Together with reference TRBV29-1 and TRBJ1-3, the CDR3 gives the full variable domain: SAVISQKPSRDICQRGTSLTIQCQVDSQVTMMFWYRQQPGQSLTLIATANQGSEATYESGFVIDKFPISRPNLTFSTLTVSNMSPEDSSIYLCSASGTGGIGNTIYFGEGSWLTVV.